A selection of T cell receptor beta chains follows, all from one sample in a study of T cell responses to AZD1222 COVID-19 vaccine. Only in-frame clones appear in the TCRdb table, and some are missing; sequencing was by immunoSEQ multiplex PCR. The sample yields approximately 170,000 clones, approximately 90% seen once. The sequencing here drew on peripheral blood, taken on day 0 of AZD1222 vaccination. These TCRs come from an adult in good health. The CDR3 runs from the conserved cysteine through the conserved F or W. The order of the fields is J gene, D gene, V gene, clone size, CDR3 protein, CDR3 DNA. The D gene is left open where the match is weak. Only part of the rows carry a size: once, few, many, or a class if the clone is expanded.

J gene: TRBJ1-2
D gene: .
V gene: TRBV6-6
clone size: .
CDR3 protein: CASSYDRPGYTF
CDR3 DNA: TGTGCCAGCAGTTACGACAGGCCTGGCTACACCTTC

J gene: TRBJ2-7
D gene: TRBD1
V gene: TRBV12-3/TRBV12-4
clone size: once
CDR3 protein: CASRGQGAGEQYF
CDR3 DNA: TGTGCCAGCAGAGGACAGGGGGCAGGAGAGCAGTACTTC

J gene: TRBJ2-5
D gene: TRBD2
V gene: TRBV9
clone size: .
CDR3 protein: CASSGGTTSGPQETQYF
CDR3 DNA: TGTGCCAGCAGCGGAGGGACCACTAGCGGCCCCCAAGAGACCCAGTACTTC

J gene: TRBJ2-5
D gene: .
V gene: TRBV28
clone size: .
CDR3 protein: CASSLWGSQETQYF
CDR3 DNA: TGTGCCAGCAGTTTATGGGGGTCACAAGAGACCCAGTACTTC

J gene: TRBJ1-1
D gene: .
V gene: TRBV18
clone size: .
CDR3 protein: CASSDTLDTEAFF
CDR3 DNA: TGTGCCAGCTCAGATACACTGGACACTGAAGCTTTCTTT

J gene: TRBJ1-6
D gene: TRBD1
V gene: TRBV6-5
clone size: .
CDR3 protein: CASSYSGTGGSPLHF
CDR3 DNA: TGTGCCAGCAGTTACTCTGGGACAGGGGGTTCACCCCTCCACTTT

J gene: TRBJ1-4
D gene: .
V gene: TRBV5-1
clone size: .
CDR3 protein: CASSLGEKLFF
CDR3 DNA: TGCGCCAGCAGCTTGGGTGAAAAACTGTTTTTT

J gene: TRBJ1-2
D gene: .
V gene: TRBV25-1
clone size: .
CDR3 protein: CASSDPSRGGSANYGYTF
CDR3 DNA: TGTGCCAGCAGTGACCCGAGTCGGGGGGGCTCAGCTAACTATGGCTACACCTTC

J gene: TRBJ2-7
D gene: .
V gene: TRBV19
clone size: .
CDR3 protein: CASGDYEQYF
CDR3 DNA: TGTGCCTCAGGGGACTACGAGCAGTACTTC

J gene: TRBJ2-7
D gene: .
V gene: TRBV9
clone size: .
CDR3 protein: CASSPLSSSEQYF
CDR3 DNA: TGTGCCAGCAGCCCCCTTTCAAGCTCGGAGCAGTACTTC